This T cell receptor beta chain was profiled in a study of shared clonotypes between healthy human individuals. Study details: The study enrolled two women and three men aged 18 to 49.

Study findings and constraints: In contrast to clonotypes shared by all four donors, non-shared clonotypes had lower generation probabilities.

CD8 cells classed as naive were CD45RO-negative and positively selected for CCR7, excluding terminally differentiated effector memory CD45RA+ cells. Concerning this clone: Its antigen is not identified.

Repertoires were generated with immunoSEQ multiplex PCR, while TCRdb's copy carries only in-frame clones and drops some. The table shows over 750,000 clones, with around 96% occurring only once. The germline gives CDR1 SGDLS, CDR2 YYNGEE. The CDR3 has 17 amino acids. V shed 4 bases and J 5 bases; nucleotides not matched to a gene: 8. This receptor was obtained from a man in his thirties or forties in good health. The rearrangement links TRBV9 to TRBJ2-3; TRBD2 matches 15 bases. The sequenced material came from naive CD8+ T cells sorted from blood. CDR3: CASSPRTSGRAGDTQYF. The CDR3 nucleotides are TGTGCCAGCAGCCCGCGGACTAGCGGGAGGGCGGGAGATACGCAGTATTTT.